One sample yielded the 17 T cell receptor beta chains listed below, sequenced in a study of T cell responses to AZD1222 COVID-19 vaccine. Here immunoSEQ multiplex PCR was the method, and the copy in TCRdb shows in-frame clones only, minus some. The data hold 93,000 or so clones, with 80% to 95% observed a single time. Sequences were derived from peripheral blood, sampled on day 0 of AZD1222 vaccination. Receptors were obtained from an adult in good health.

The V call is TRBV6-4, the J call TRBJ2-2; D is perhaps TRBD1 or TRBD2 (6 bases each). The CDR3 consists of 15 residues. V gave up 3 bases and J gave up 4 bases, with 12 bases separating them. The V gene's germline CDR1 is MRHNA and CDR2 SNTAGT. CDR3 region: CASSEGGSSTGELFF. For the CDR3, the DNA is TGTGCCAGCAGTGAGGGGGGCTCCAGCACCGGGGAGCTGTTTTTT.

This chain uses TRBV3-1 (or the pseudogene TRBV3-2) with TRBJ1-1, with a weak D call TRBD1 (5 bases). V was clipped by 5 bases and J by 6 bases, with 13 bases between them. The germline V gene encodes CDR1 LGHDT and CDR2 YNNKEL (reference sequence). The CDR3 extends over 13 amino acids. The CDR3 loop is CASSDDSTAEAFF. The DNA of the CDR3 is TGTGCCAGCAGCGATGACAGTACGGCTGAAGCTTTCTTT.

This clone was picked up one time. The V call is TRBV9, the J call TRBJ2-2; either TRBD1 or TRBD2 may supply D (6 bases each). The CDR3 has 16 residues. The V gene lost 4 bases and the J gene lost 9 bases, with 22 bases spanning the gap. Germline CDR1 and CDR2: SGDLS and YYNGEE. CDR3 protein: CASSLTGRPGVRELFF. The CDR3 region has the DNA TGTGCCAGCAGCCTTACAGGGAGGCCTGGGGTTCGGGAGCTGTTTTTT. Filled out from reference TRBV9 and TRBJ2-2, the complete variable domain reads DSGVTQTPKHLITATGQRVTLRCSPRSGDLSVYWYQQSLDQGLQFLIQYYNGEERAKGNILERFSAQQFPDLHSELNLSSLELGDSALYFCASSLTGRPGVRELFFGEGSRLTVL.

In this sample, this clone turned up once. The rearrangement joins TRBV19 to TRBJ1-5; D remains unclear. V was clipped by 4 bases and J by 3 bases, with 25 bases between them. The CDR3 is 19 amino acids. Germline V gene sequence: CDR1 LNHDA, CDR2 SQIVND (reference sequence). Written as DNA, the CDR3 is TGTGCCAGTAGTACACCCGGCGGTTGGCTTCCAGGTGCCAATCAGCCCCAGCATTTT. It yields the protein CASSTPGGWLPGANQPQHF.

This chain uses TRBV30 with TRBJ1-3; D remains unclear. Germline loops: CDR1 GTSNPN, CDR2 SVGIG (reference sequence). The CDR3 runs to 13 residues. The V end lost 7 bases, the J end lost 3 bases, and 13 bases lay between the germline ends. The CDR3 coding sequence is TGTGCCTCAAGAAAAGCAGATGGAAACACCATATATTTT. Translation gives CASRKADGNTIYF.

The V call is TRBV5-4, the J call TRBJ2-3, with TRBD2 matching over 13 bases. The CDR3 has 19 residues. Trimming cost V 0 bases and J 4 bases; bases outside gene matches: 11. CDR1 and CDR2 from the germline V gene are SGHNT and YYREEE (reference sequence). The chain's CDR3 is CASSLGLAGGYNLPDTQYF. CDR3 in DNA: TGTGCCAGCAGCTTGGGACTAGCGGGGGGCTATAATCTCCCAGATACGCAGTATTTT.

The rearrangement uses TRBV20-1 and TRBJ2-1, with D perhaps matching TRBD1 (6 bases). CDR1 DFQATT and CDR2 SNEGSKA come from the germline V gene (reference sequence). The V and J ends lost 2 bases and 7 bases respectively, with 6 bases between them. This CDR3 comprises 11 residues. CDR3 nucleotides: TGCAGTGCTAGACAGGGGAATGAGCAGTTCTTC. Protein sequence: CSARQGNEQFF.

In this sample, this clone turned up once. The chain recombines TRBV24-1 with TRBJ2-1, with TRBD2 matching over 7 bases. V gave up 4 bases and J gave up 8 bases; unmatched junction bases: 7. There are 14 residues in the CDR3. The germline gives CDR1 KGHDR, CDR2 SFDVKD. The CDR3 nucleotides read TGTGCCACCAGTGACTCCCGTGCGGGGGATGAGCAGTTCTTC. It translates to CATSDSRAGDEQFF.

The CDR3 spells CASSFGTSGAQETQYF. For the CDR3, the DNA is TGCGCCAGCAGCTTTGGGACTAGCGGGGCCCAAGAGACCCAGTACTTC. This chain connects TRBV5-1 to TRBJ2-5, with 13 bases matching TRBD2. The CDR3 contains 16 residues. The germline CDR1 and CDR2 sequences are SGHRS and YFSETQ. The V gene end was trimmed by 2 bases and the J gene end by 1 base; junction bases not matched to a gene: 2.

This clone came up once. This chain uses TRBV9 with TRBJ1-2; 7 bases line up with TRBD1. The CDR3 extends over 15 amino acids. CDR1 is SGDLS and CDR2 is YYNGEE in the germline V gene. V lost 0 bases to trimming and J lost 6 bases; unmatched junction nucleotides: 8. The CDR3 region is CASSVGRTGLNGYTF. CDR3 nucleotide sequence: TGTGCCAGCAGCGTAGGGAGGACAGGACTCAATGGCTACACCTTC.

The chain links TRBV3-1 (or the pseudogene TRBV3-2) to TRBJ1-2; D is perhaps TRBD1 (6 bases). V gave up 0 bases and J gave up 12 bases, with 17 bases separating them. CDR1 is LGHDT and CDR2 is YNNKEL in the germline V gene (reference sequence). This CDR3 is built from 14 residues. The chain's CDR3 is CASSQERSGTRNTF. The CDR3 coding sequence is TGTGCCAGCAGCCAAGAGAGGTCCGGGACAAGAAACACCTTC.

The CDR3 region has the DNA TGTGCCACCAGTGATTTGGGGGGAGAGACCCAGTACTTC. Residues: CATSDLGGETQYF. V and J are TRBV24-1 and TRBJ2-5; D may match TRBD1 or TRBD2 (5 bases each). The V gene lost 0 bases and the J gene lost 4 bases, with 5 bases spanning the gap. The CDR3 spans 13 residues. Germline-derived CDR1 and CDR2 are KGHDR and SFDVKD.

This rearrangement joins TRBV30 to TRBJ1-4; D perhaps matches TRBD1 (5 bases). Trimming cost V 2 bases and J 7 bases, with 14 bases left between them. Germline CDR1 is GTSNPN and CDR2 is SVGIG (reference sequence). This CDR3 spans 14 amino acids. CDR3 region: CAWSPGGGREKLFF. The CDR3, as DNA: TGTGCCTGGAGTCCCGGGGGGGGACGTGAAAAACTGTTTTTT.

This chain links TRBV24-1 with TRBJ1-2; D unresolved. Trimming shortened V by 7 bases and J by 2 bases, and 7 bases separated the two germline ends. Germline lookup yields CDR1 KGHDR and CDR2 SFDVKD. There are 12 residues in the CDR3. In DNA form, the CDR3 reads TGTGCCACCAGAGGGCAAAACTATGGCTACACCTTC. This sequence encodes CATRGQNYGYTF.

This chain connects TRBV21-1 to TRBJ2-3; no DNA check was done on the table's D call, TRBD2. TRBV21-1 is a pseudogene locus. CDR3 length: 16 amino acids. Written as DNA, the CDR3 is TGTGCCAGCAGCCTATACTGGGCGGGGAACACAGATACGCAGTATTTT. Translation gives CASSLYWAGNTDTQYF.

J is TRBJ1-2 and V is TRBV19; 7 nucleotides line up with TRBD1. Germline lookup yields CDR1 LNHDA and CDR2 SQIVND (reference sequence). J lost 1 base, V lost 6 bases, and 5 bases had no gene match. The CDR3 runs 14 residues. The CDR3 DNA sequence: TGTGCCAGTAGGCCGGGACAGCTTAACTATGGCTACACCTTC. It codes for CASRPGQLNYGYTF.

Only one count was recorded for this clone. The CDR3 loop is CASSEWGDTQYF. CDR3 nucleotide sequence: TGTGCCAGCAGTGAATGGGGAGATACGCAGTATTTT. The J gene is TRBJ2-3, the V gene TRBV2; no definite D call. Germline V gene sequence: CDR1 SNHLY, CDR2 FYNNEI. This CDR3 comprises 12 residues. Trimming stripped 2 bases from V and 5 bases from J, with 5 bases between.